The next 17 T cell receptor beta chains were all read from a single sample in a study of blood T cell repertoires in COVID-19. Produced via immunoSEQ multiplex PCR; TCRdb's table is partial and in-frame only. The data hold about 370,000 clones, with approximately 91% observed a single time. The sequenced sample consisted of PBMCs or T cells enriched from blood (not recorded which). The receptors originated from a woman in her 40s who had been exposed to COVID-19.

The chain has TRBV20-1 and TRBJ2-3, with no clear D. Between the trimmed V and J ends, which lost 4 bases and 4 bases, there was a span of 6 bases. The CDR3 is made up of 11 amino acids. Per the germline V gene, CDR1 is DFQATT and CDR2 is SNEGSKA (reference sequence). The DNA of the CDR3 is TGCAGTGCTACTGTCGCAGATACGCAGTATTTT. Protein sequence: CSATVADTQYF.

The J gene is TRBJ1-1, the V gene TRBV2; perhaps TRBD1 as D (5 bases). CDR3 length: 14 amino acids. CDR1 and CDR2 from the germline V gene are SNHLY and FYNNEI. V was pared by 2 bases and J by 0 bases, with 7 bases between. The CDR3 region has the DNA TGTGCCAGCAGTGAAATCAGGGTGAACACTGAAGCTTTCTTT. Translation: CASSEIRVNTEAFF.

The rearrangement uses TRBV2 and TRBJ1-4; D is undetermined. This CDR3 comprises 12 residues. Germline V CDR1 and CDR2: SNHLY, FYNNEI. V was cut by 5 bases and J by 8 bases, with 9 bases left in between. The CDR3 spells CASSSGMEKLFF. In DNA form, the CDR3 reads TGTGCCAGCAGTTCCGGGATGGAAAAACTGTTTTTT.

This clone was seen only once. This chain joins TRBV12-5 and TRBJ2-1, with TRBD2 as a possible D gene (5 bases). The V and J ends lost 4 bases and 9 bases respectively, with 22 bases between them. The CDR3 is made up of 16 amino acids. From germline, CDR1 is LGHNT and CDR2 FRNRAP. The CDR3 DNA is TGTGCTAGTGGTTCCCTAGCCGGGGTACCGAGCGGTGAGCAGTTCTTC. Its protein is CASGSLAGVPSGEQFF.

The rearrangement joins TRBV28 to TRBJ1-2, with D maybe TRBD1 (6 bases). V lost 5 bases to trimming and J lost 2 bases, with 12 bases between them. The CDR3 runs 14 residues. Germline CDR1 is MDHEN and CDR2 is SYDVKM. The DNA of the CDR3 is TGTGCCAGCAGTGTAGGGGGGGCGAACTATGGCTACACCTTC. As protein: CASSVGGANYGYTF.

The chain joins TRBV30 to TRBJ1-5; a weak D match, TRBD1 (5 bases). The CDR3 is 13 amino acids. CDR1 is GTSNPN, CDR2 SVGIG, per germline (reference sequence). The ends were cut back, 3 bases at V and 3 bases at J, with 9 bases in the middle. CDR3 amino acids: CAWRGGPNQPQHF. The CDR3 DNA reads as TGTGCCTGGAGGGGGGGACCCAATCAGCCCCAGCATTTT.

CDR3 sequence reads: CASSLRDTIYF. The DNA of the CDR3 is TGTGCCAGCAGCCTACGGGACACCATATATTTT. The chain uses TRBV7-6 and TRBJ1-3; the D is unclear. Germline lookup yields CDR1 SGHVS and CDR2 FNYEAQ. The CDR3 contains 11 residues. The V and J ends lost 5 bases and 8 bases respectively, with 7 bases between them.

The V and J genes are TRBV9 and TRBJ1-6, with 7 bases aligning to TRBD1. V trimming: 3 bases; J trimming: 5 bases; junction bases outside the gene matches: 8. This CDR3 contains 16 residues. CDR1 is SGDLS and CDR2 is YYNGEE in the germline V gene. The CDR3 spells CASSAHRDRNNSPLHF. The CDR3 DNA follows: TGTGCCAGCAGCGCCCACCGGGACAGAAATAATTCACCCCTCCACTTT.

This clone occurred once. The genes are TRBV24-1 and TRBJ1-2; D is unclear. Germline CDR1 reads KGHDR; CDR2 reads SFDVKD. The V and J ends lost 6 bases and 2 bases respectively, with 18 bases between them. CDR3 length: 16 amino acids. The CDR3: CATSIPAGEMNYGYTF. CDR3 coding DNA: TGTGCCACCAGTATCCCTGCAGGCGAAATGAACTATGGCTACACCTTC.

The rearrangement joins TRBV11-3 to TRBJ1-2; 10 bases align to TRBD1. The J segment lost 5 bases and the V segment lost 4 bases, leaving 10 bases of the junction unmatched. This CDR3 is 16 amino acids long. CDR1 SGHNT and CDR2 YENEEA come from the germline V gene. CDR3 protein: CASSSRTGGPHYGYTF. CDR3 DNA sequence: TGTGCCAGCAGCTCTCGGACAGGGGGACCCCATTATGGCTACACCTTC.

The J gene is TRBJ1-6, the V gene TRBV5-8, with TRBD1 matching over 7 bases. The germline gives CDR1 SGHTS, CDR2 YDEGEE. There are 16 residues in the CDR3. V dropped 1 base and J dropped 10; count of bases not matched to a gene: 11. The CDR3 sequence: CASSLIAGGLWSPLHF. The CDR3, as DNA: TGTGCCAGCAGCTTGATAGCAGGGGGGCTGTGGTCACCCCTCCACTTT.

A few counts support this clone. The V call is TRBV7-9, the J call TRBJ1-1, with no clear D. V lost 5 bases to trimming and J lost 6 bases, with 7 bases between them. CDR3 length: 11 residues. Germline CDR1 SEHNR, CDR2 FQNEAQ (reference sequence). CDR3 nucleotide sequence: TGTGCCAGCAGCCTCTTGTCTGAAGCTTTCTTT. Translation gives CASSLLSEAFF. The whole variable domain, filled in from reference TRBV7-9 and TRBJ1-1, reads DTGVSQNPRHKITKRGQNVTFRCDPISEHNRLYWYRQTLGQGPEFLTYFQNEAQLEKSRLLSDRFSAERPKGSFSTLEIQRTEQGDSAMYLCASSLLSEAFFGQGTRLTVV.

The gene calls are TRBV21-1 and TRBJ1-2; TRBD1, the table's D call, lacks a check against the DNA. TRBV21-1 is flagged as a pseudogene. This CDR3 region has 12 residues. The chain's CDR3 is CAIIWPSYGYTF. The CDR3 DNA reads TGTGCCATCATTTGGCCCTCTTATGGCTACACCTTC.

The genes are TRBV7-9 and TRBJ2-3; possible D gene TRBD2, 6 bases. The CDR3 is 13 residues long. Trimming left V 5 bases short and J 4 bases short, with 10 bases between. CDR1 is SEHNR, CDR2 FQNEAQ, per germline (reference sequence). The CDR3 protein is CASSLSGSDTQYF. In nucleotides, the CDR3 is TGTGCCAGCAGCCTTAGCGGTTCAGATACGCAGTATTTT.

This clone was recorded only once. The J gene is TRBJ1-2, the V gene TRBV30; D ambiguous. Trimming left V 1 base short and J 14 bases short, with 14 bases between. The CDR3 length is 11 residues. The germline V gene encodes CDR1 GTSNPN and CDR2 SVGIG (reference sequence). The chain's CDR3 is CAWSAKAGQTF. Written as DNA, the CDR3 is TGTGCCTGGAGTGCTAAGGCAGGCCAAACCTTC.

J is TRBJ2-7 and V is TRBV7-9; D unresolved. Trimming stripped 8 bases from V and 3 bases from J, with 8 bases between. Germline V CDR1 and CDR2: SEHNR, FQNEAQ (reference sequence). This CDR3 spans 11 amino acids. The CDR3 DNA sequence: TGTGCCAGCTCTGGAGACTACGAGCAGTACTTC. Its translation is CASSGDYEQYF.

The V gene is TRBV3-1 (or the pseudogene TRBV3-2), the J gene TRBJ2-5; D uncertain. The CDR3 consists of 11 residues. Trimming removed 3 bases from V and 9 bases from J, with 8 bases in between. Looked up from germline, CDR1 is LGHDT and CDR2 is YNNKEL (reference sequence). The CDR3 sequence is CASSHKQAQYF. The CDR3 nucleotides are TGTGCCAGCAGCCATAAGCAGGCCCAGTACTTC.